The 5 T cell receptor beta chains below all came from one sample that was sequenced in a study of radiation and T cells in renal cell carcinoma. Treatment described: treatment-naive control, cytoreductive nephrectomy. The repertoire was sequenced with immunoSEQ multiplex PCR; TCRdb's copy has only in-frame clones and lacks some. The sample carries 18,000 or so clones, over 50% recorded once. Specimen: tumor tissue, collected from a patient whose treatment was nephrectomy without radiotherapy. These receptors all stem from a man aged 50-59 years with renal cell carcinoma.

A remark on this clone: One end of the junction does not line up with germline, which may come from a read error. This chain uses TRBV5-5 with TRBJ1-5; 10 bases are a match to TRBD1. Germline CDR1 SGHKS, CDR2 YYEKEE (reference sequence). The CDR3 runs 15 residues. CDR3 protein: CASGLGTGGNQPQHF. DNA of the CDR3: TGTGCCAGCGGCTTGGGGACAGGGGGCAATCAGCCCCAGCATTTT.

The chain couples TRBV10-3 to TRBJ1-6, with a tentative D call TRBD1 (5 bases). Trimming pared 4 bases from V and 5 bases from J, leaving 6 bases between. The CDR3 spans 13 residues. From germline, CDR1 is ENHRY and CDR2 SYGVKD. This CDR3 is CAISGGDNSPLHF. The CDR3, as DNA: TGTGCCATCAGTGGGGGGGATAATTCACCCCTCCACTTT.

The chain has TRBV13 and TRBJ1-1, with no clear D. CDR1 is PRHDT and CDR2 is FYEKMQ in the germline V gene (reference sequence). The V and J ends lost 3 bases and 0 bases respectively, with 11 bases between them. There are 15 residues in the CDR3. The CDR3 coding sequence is TGTGCCAGCAGCTTTGAGGTGGGATTGAACACTGAAGCTTTCTTT. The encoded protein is CASSFEVGLNTEAFF.

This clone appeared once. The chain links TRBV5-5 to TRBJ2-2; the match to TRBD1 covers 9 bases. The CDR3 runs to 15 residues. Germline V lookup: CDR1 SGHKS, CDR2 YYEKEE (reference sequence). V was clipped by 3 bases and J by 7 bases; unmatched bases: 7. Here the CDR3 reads CASSWGQGKIGELFF. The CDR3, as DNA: TGTGCCAGCAGCTGGGGACAGGGAAAGATCGGGGAGCTGTTTTTT.

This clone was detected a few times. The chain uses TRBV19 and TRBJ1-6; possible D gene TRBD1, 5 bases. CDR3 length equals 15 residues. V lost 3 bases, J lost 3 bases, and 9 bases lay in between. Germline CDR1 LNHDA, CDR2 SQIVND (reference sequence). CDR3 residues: CASSIGAGYNSPLHF. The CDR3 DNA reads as TGTGCCAGTAGTATCGGGGCCGGCTATAATTCACCCCTCCACTTT.